A single sample is the source of the 13 T cell receptor beta chains below, sequenced in a study of spatial heterogeneity in lung cancer. Whole-study findings and limits: Tracking of tumor mutation counts was seen in expanded intratumoral alpha and beta TCR counts.

A single record per CDR3 protein comes from TCRdb applying MiXCR to the 5' RACE reads. The sample lists 15,000 to 20,000 distinct CDR3 sequences, around 6.4% occurring once. Indicated time point: sample taken at primary tumor resection. Antigens for these TCRs are unknown. The input for sequencing was lung tumor tissue, taken at surgery. All receptors come from a female donor with early-stage non-small cell lung cancer.

Concerning this clonotype: The size of this beta chain means little, since it is a stray read in a library made for alpha chains. The chain joins TRBV30 to TRBJ1-2, with D unclear. This CDR3 is built from 17 residues. Germline values: CDR1 GTSNPN, CDR2 SVGIG (reference sequence). V shed 0 bases and J shed 3 bases, with 20 bases lying between them. The CDR3 nucleotides read TGTGCCTGGAGTGTAGGCAGGCACACAAGACCGTACTATGGCTACACCTTC. Translating gives CAWSVGRHTRPYYGYTF.

This clonotype was seen ten or more times. Within a library made for alpha chains, this beta chain is off target, and its count is uninformative. J is TRBJ2-7 and V is TRBV24-1; D uncertain. Germline CDR1 KGHDR, CDR2 SFDVKD. Trimming took 3 bases from V and 3 from J, leaving 5 bases between them. The CDR3 length is 12 residues. The CDR3 DNA reads as TGTGCCACCAGTGATGGCGGCTACGAGCAGTACTTC. The encoded protein is CATSDGGYEQYF.

By proportion, this clonotype is medium-sized (0.01 to 0.1%). For a library built for alpha chains, this beta chain is a stray read; little rests on its size. The V and J genes are TRBV9 and TRBJ2-4; 14 bases are a match to TRBD2. V gave up 4 bases and J gave up 9 bases; unmatched junction bases: 9. The CDR3 runs 16 residues. Germline CDR1 and CDR2: SGDLS and YYNGEE. Here the CDR3 DNA reads TGTGCCAGCAGCACCGGGACTAGCGGGAGTTGGAGCATTCAGTACTTC. It translates to CASSTGTSGSWSIQYF.

Many counts were recorded for this clonotype. As an off-target read in a library built for alpha chains, this beta chain has a frequency of little significance. V is TRBV3-1 and J is TRBJ1-1; no definite D call. The V and J ends lost 5 bases and 5 bases respectively, with 9 bases between them. Per the germline V gene, CDR1 is LGHDT and CDR2 is YNNKEL (reference sequence). The CDR3 spans 12 residues. CDR3 residues: CASSIMGTEAFF. CDR3 DNA: TGTGCCAGCAGCATCATGGGGACTGAAGCTTTCTTT.

The sample holds many counts of this clonotype. Because this beta chain is a stray read in a library intended to capture alpha chains, its abundance should not be given much weight. CDR3 region: CASSAGGGSETQYF. In nucleotides, the CDR3 is TGCGCCAGCAGCGCCGGAGGAGGGTCAGAGACCCAGTACTTC. The V gene is TRBV5-1, the J gene TRBJ2-5; possibly TRBD2 for D (6 bases). Trimming shortened V by 4 bases and J by 4 bases, and 14 bases separated the two germline ends. The CDR3 sequence is 14 residues long. Germline loops: CDR1 SGHRS, CDR2 YFSETQ.

This clonotype has a handful of counts. Since it is a stray read in a library aimed at alpha chains, this beta chain has a size that is not meaningful. This chain joins TRBV15 and TRBJ2-5, with no clear D. In germline, CDR1 is LNHNV, CDR2 YYDKDF (reference sequence). Trimming removed 2 bases from V and 4 bases from J, with 2 bases in between. This CDR3 comprises 11 residues. In DNA form, the CDR3 reads TGTGCCACCAGCAGAACAGAGACCCAGTACTTC. Its protein product is CATSRTETQYF.

This clonotype was detected many times. Because this beta chain is a stray read in a library intended to capture alpha chains, its abundance should not be given much weight. The CDR3: CASSSGTATYSNQPQHF. In nucleotides, the CDR3 is TGTGCCAGCAGTTCCGGGACAGCAACCTATAGCAATCAGCCCCAGCATTTT. V usage is TRBV6-2 or TRBV6-3 and J usage is TRBJ1-5; 7 bases line up with TRBD1. This CDR3 spans 17 amino acids. J gave up 0 bases and V 4 bases, and 9 bases lay outside the gene matches. Germline CDR1 and CDR2: MNHEY and SVGEGT.

This clonotype was observed many times. This beta chain slipped into a library made for alpha chains as a stray read, so its size is not meaningful. The gene calls are TRBV2 and TRBJ2-3, with D tentatively TRBD1 (5 bases). CDR1 SNHLY and CDR2 FYNNEI come from the germline V gene. V was clipped by 7 bases and J by 0 bases, with 11 bases between them. The CDR3 covers 14 residues. CDR3 DNA: TGTGCCAGCAAGGACATCCTTAGCACAGATACGCAGTATTTT. It is translated as CASKDILSTDTQYF.

This clonotype was counted at least ten times. This beta chain was picked up by a library intended for alpha chains and is off target, so its count carries little meaning. The chain links TRBV7-2 to TRBJ2-7; 7 bases align to TRBD1. The V gene's germline CDR1 is SGHTA and CDR2 FQGNSA. The length of the CDR3 is 15 residues. The junction had 7 bases not matched to a gene; V was cut back by 5 bases and J by 0 bases. CDR3 loop: CASSRDREVSYEQYF. The CDR3 region has the DNA TGTGCCAGCAGCCGCGACAGGGAAGTCTCCTACGAGCAGTACTTC.

In this sample, this clonotype turned up many times. This beta chain is a stray read from a library made for alpha chains; its abundance is not meaningful. This chain links TRBV9 with TRBJ2-7; D is undetermined. There are 14 residues in the CDR3. The germline V and J ends were trimmed by 0 bases and 2 bases, with 9 bases remaining between them. Germline V gene sequence: CDR1 SGDLS, CDR2 YYNGEE. The CDR3 bases are TGTGCCAGCAGCGTAGCACCAGAAACCTACGAGCAGTACTTC. Encoded protein: CASSVAPETYEQYF.

Ten or more counts support this clonotype. In a library made to pick up alpha chains, this beta chain is a stray read with a size that means little. The chain employs TRBV2 and TRBJ1-1, with a possible D match to TRBD1 (6 bases). This CDR3 has 13 amino acids. V lost 4 bases to trimming and J lost 5 bases, with 11 bases between them. The germline gives CDR1 SNHLY, CDR2 FYNNEI. The CDR3 spells CASSVEGGTEAFF. CDR3 DNA sequence: TGTGCCAGCAGTGTGGAGGGGGGGACTGAAGCTTTCTTT.

Ten or more counts support this clonotype. Because the library targeted alpha chains, this beta chain is an off-target read whose size means little. The rearrangement uses TRBV10-3 and TRBJ1-1; the match to TRBD1 covers 11 bases. CDR1 and CDR2 (germline): ENHRY, SYGVKD. The ends lost 10 bases at V and 0 bases at J; junction bases unmatched: 4. This CDR3 comprises 14 residues. The CDR3 protein is CATGTGGVNTEAFF. The CDR3 DNA reads TGTGCCACCGGGACAGGGGGTGTGAACACTGAAGCTTTCTTT.

This clonotype has at least ten counts. This beta chain represents an off-target read in a library built for alpha chains; its size is of limited meaning. This chain links TRBV20-1 with TRBJ2-7; 8 bases map to TRBD2. CDR3 length: 16 amino acids. Germline CDR1 is DFQATT and CDR2 is SNEGSKA (reference sequence). Unmatched junction bases numbered 17, after V lost 6 bases and J lost 4 bases. CDR3: CSANPTERETMYEQYF. As DNA, the CDR3 is TGCAGTGCCAACCCTACAGAGCGGGAGACTATGTACGAGCAGTACTTC.